Listed below are T cell receptor beta chains from one sample, sequenced in a study of blood T cell repertoires in COVID-19. The repertoire was sequenced with immunoSEQ multiplex PCR; TCRdb's copy has only in-frame clones and lacks some. The sample yields 200,000 to 250,000 clones, 70% to 90% seen once. The sequenced material came from PBMCs or T cells enriched from blood (not recorded which). These TCRs come from a middle-aged woman with acute COVID-19. Each CDR3 is given with its conserved first and last residue. The order of the fields is D gene, V gene, clone size, J gene, CDR3 DNA, CDR3 protein. D genes are given only for firm matches. Clone size is not always given. Where it is, it says once, few, many or a class for expanded clones.

D: -; V: TRBV14; size: -; J: TRBJ1-2; DNA: TGTGCCAGCAGCCAAGTTGGGCGGGCCCCTTATGGCTACACCTTC; CDR3: CASSQVGRAPYGYTF
D: -; V: TRBV11-2; size: -; J: TRBJ1-1; DNA: TGTGCCAGCAGCTTAGGGCGGGGAAGAGCTGAAGCTTTCTTT; CDR3: CASSLGRGRAEAFF
D: -; V: TRBV5-5; size: -; J: TRBJ1-3; DNA: TGTGCCAGCAGCCGCTTGGGGGCTTCTGGAAACACCATATATTTT; CDR3: CASSRLGASGNTIYF
D: -; V: TRBV28; size: -; J: TRBJ2-3; DNA: TGTGCCAGCAGCCCTCCAGGGGGGCGAGATACGCAGTATTTT; CDR3: CASSPPGGRDTQYF
D: -; V: TRBV10-1; size: few; J: TRBJ2-2; DNA: TGCGCCAGCGGGGCCACCCTAGGCGGGGAGCTGTTTTTT; CDR3: CASGATLGGELFF
D: -; V: TRBV20-1; size: -; J: TRBJ2-1; DNA: TGCAGCGCAGGGGGGAACAATGAGCAGTTCTTC; CDR3: CSAGGNNEQFF
D: TRBD1; V: TRBV18; size: -; J: TRBJ1-2; DNA: TGTGCCAGCTCACAAGGACAGGCAAACTATGGCTACACCTTC; CDR3: CASSQGQANYGYTF
D: -; V: TRBV6-2/TRBV6-3; size: -; J: TRBJ2-1; DNA: TGTGCCAGCAGCCTCGGGTCTGAGCAGTTCTTC; CDR3: CASSLGSEQFF
D: -; V: TRBV6-6; size: once; J: TRBJ1-1; DNA: TGTGCCAGCAGCACAGGGTCGGGGACTGAAGCTTTCTTT; CDR3: CASSTGSGTEAFF
D: -; V: TRBV3-1/TRBV3-2; size: -; J: TRBJ2-1; DNA: TGTGCCAGCAGCCAAGATAGGGCAGGCCACCGGCGGGCGGGTGAGCAGTTCTTC; CDR3: CASSQDRAGHRRAGEQFF
D: -; V: TRBV7-2; size: -; J: TRBJ2-1; DNA: TGTGCCAGCAGCTTACAGGGGACGAATGAGCAGTTCTTC; CDR3: CASSLQGTNEQFF
D: -; V: TRBV10-3; size: -; J: TRBJ1-1; DNA: TGTGCCATCAGTGAGGGGCAGGGAATCACTGAAGCTTTCTTT; CDR3: CAISEGQGITEAFF
D: TRBD2; V: TRBV5-4; size: -; J: TRBJ2-5; DNA: TGTGCCAGCAGCGAAGGTACTACGCGGGGGGCCGAGGCGACCCAGTACTTC; CDR3: CASSEGTTRGAEATQYF
D: -; V: TRBV7-2; size: -; J: TRBJ2-5; DNA: TGTGCCAGCAGCTCCACCGGGGGGCGGGAGACCCAGTACTTC; CDR3: CASSSTGGRETQYF
D: TRBD1; V: TRBV24-1; size: -; J: TRBJ2-1; DNA: TGTGCCACCAGTGATCCGGCCCAGGGGGTATACAATGAGCAGTTCTTC; CDR3: CATSDPAQGVYNEQFF
D: -; V: TRBV12-3/TRBV12-4; size: -; J: TRBJ1-2; DNA: TGTGCCAGCAGCCAAGGGGGGGGCTTGTTCTTC; CDR3: CASSQGGGLFF
D: -; V: TRBV12-3/TRBV12-4; size: -; J: TRBJ1-1; DNA: TGTGCCAGCAGCAGAAAAACGAACACTGAAGCTTTCTTT; CDR3: CASSRKTNTEAFF